This T cell receptor (beta chain) was sequenced in a study of T cells in Graves' hyperthyroidism and ophthalmopathy. The investigators amplified TCR beta CDR3 regions from RNA transcripts. The TCR CDR3 first-round RT-PCR relied on the HTBI primer set. One entry per CDR3 protein, called by TCRdb with MiXCR from the multiplex PCR reads. The data hold under 70,000 distinct CDR3 sequences, with roughly 50% observed a single time. Germline-derived CDR1 and CDR2 are SGHTA and FQGNSA. V shed 2 bases and J 4 bases; nucleotides not matched to a gene: 5. CDR3 length: 15 amino acids. PBMCs were collected from an approximately 9.4 ml volume of fresh peripheral blood.

This chain links TRBV7-2 with TRBJ2-1, with 7 bases fitting TRBD2. The specimen sequenced was blood. The receptor comes from a woman aged 55-69 years with Graves' ophthalmopathy. The CDR3 region has the DNA TGTGCCAGCAGCTTATGGGCGGGAGAGTACAATGAGCAGTTCTTC. Translating it yields CASSLWAGEYNEQFF. Combining the CDR3 with reference TRBV7-2 and TRBJ2-1 gives the whole variable domain GAGVSQSPSNKVTEKGKDVELRCDPISGHTALYWYRQSLGQGLEFLIYFQGNSAPDKSGLPSDRFSAERTGGSVSTLTIQRTQQEDSAVYLCASSLWAGEYNEQFFGPGTRLTVL.